A single sample is the source of the 27 T cell receptor beta chains below, sequenced in a study of blood T cell repertoires in COVID-19. Here immunoSEQ multiplex PCR was the method, and the copy in TCRdb shows in-frame clones only, minus some. The sample consists of some 200,000 clones, 80% to 90% of them appearing once. Sequencing used PBMCs or T cells enriched from blood (not recorded which). Receptor source: a man aged 40-49 years who had recovered from COVID-19.

V usage is TRBV28 and J usage is TRBJ2-5; possibly TRBD1 for D (6 bases). This CDR3 has 14 amino acids. The germline gives CDR1 MDHEN, CDR2 SYDVKM. V was trimmed by 5 bases and J by 0 bases, leaving 10 bases between them. The CDR3: CASSIRDNQETQYF. Written as DNA, the CDR3 is TGTGCCAGCAGTATCCGGGACAACCAAGAGACCCAGTACTTC.

This clone was counted only a few times. The CDR3: CASSRTRGSSGNTIYF. CDR3 sequence (DNA): TGTGCCAGCAGTCGTACCAGGGGCTCGTCCGGAAACACCATATATTTT. The rearrangement joins TRBV7-6 to TRBJ1-3; tentative D call: TRBD1 (6 bases). V was cut by 6 bases and J by 4 bases, with 19 bases left in between. CDR3 length: 16 residues. The germline gives CDR1 SGHVS, CDR2 FNYEAQ. The complete variable domain, with remaining parts taken from reference TRBV7-6 and TRBJ1-3, reads GAGVSQSPRYKVTKRGQDVALRCDPISGHVSLYWYRQALGQGPEFLTYFNYEAQQDKSGLPNDRFSAERPEGSISTLTIQRTEQRDSAMYRCASSRTRGSSGNTIYFGEGSWLTVV.

The rearrangement links TRBV7-2 to TRBJ2-4, with D unresolved. CDR1 SGHTA and CDR2 FQGNSA come from the germline V gene. This CDR3 spans 12 amino acids. V lost 5 bases and J lost 5, with 7 bases in between. The CDR3 DNA reads as TGTGCCAGCAGCCAGACACAAAACATTCAGTACTTC. Its protein product is CASSQTQNIQYF.

This clone occurred once. This rearrangement joins TRBV19 to TRBJ1-5; D is perhaps TRBD1 (5 bases). The V and J ends lost 3 bases and 0 bases respectively, with 12 bases between them. In germline, CDR1 is LNHDA, CDR2 SQIVND (reference sequence). The CDR3 is 16 amino acids. The CDR3 coding sequence is TGTGCCAGTAGTATTCGGGGGGTGGATAGCAATCAGCCCCAGCATTTT. This sequence encodes CASSIRGVDSNQPQHF.

The gene calls are TRBV19 and TRBJ1-1; 8 bases align to TRBD1. CDR1 and CDR2 (germline): LNHDA, SQIVND (reference sequence). The ends lost 3 bases at V and 3 bases at J; junction bases unmatched: 6. The CDR3 extends over 15 amino acids. CDR3 in amino acids: CASSIEDRVDTEAFF. In nucleotides, the CDR3 is TGTGCCAGTAGTATCGAGGACAGGGTGGACACTGAAGCTTTCTTT.

V is TRBV12-3 or TRBV12-4 and J is TRBJ2-2; 7 bases fit TRBD2. The CDR3 extends over 13 amino acids. V shed 8 bases and J 8 bases; nucleotides not matched to a gene: 8. CDR3 amino acids: CASGSGKKGELFF. The CDR3 nucleotides read TGTGCCAGCGGAAGCGGGAAAAAGGGGGAGCTGTTTTTT.

CDR3 coding DNA: TGTGCCAGCTTACTAAGCGGGACAGGTCCCAATACTGAAGCTTTCTTT. This translates into CASLLSGTGPNTEAFF. The V and J genes are TRBV19 and TRBJ1-1; 8 bases fit TRBD1. Trimming took 9 bases from V and 5 from J; bases not matched to a gene: 17. The CDR3 covers 16 residues. Per the germline V gene, CDR1 is LNHDA and CDR2 is SQIVND (reference sequence).

V gene TRBV6-2 or TRBV6-3 combines with J gene TRBJ2-3; 12 positions agree with TRBD2. This CDR3 is built from 15 residues. Germline-derived CDR1 and CDR2 are MNHEY and SVGEGT. Trimming took 5 bases from V and 5 from J; bases not matched to a gene: 5. The CDR3 loop is CASSLPSGRGDTQYF. Written as DNA, the CDR3 is TGTGCCAGCAGTCTGCCTAGCGGGAGGGGAGATACGCAGTATTTT.

This sequence joins TRBV24-1 and TRBJ2-3, with no clear D. V gave up 2 bases and J gave up 0 bases, with 11 bases separating them. CDR1 is KGHDR and CDR2 is SFDVKD in the germline V gene. This CDR3 spans 16 amino acids. The CDR3 bases are TGTGCCACCAGTGATTCTGGCAGGCCGAGCACAGATACGCAGTATTTT. It specifies CATSDSGRPSTDTQYF.

The chain employs TRBV19 and TRBJ2-3, with D maybe TRBD1 (6 bases). V dropped 7 bases and J dropped 3 bases, with 14 bases sitting between them. Germline assignment: CDR1 LNHDA and CDR2 SQIVND (reference sequence). The CDR3 is 14 amino acids. In DNA, the CDR3 is TGTGCCAGTAAAACAGGGACGCAGACAGATACGCAGTATTTT. As protein: CASKTGTQTDTQYF.

The chain recombines TRBV27 with TRBJ1-5; unclear D gene. V lost 5 bases to trimming and J lost 5 bases, with 16 bases between them. Germline V lookup: CDR1 MNHEY, CDR2 SMNVEV (reference sequence). The CDR3 is made up of 15 amino acids. The CDR3 region is CASSQNLPGHQPQHF. In DNA form, the CDR3 reads TGTGCCAGCAGTCAAAACCTTCCGGGTCATCAGCCCCAGCATTTT.

The rearrangement uses TRBV30 and TRBJ1-1; 7 nucleotides line up with TRBD1. The CDR3 sequence is 12 residues long. Losses at the gene ends were 6 bases for V and 4 bases for J; bases not matched to a gene: 5. Looked up from germline, CDR1 is GTSNPN and CDR2 is SVGIG (reference sequence). The CDR3 DNA follows: TGTGCCTGTACCCCAGGGGGCACTGAAGCTTTCTTT. Its protein is CACTPGGTEAFF.

V usage is TRBV25-1 and J usage is TRBJ2-7; 8 nucleotides agree with TRBD2. Germline V gene lookup returns CDR1 MGHDK and CDR2 SYGVNS. The J segment lost 6 bases and the V segment lost 6 bases, leaving 7 bases of the junction unmatched. CDR3 length: 13 amino acids. Written as DNA, the CDR3 is TGTGCCAGCAGAGGGACTAGTCTACTCGAGCAGTACGTC. It encodes CASRGTSLLEQYV.

V usage is TRBV6-1 and J usage is TRBJ2-4, with TRBD1 as a possible D gene (6 bases). CDR1 MNHNS and CDR2 SASEGT come from the germline V gene. This CDR3 has 16 amino acids. Trimming pared 1 base from V and 0 bases from J, leaving 10 bases between. CDR3 sequence reads: CASSEGTGLAKNIQYF. The CDR3 region has the DNA TGTGCCAGCAGTGAAGGAACAGGGTTAGCCAAAAACATTCAGTACTTC.

The DNA for the CDR3 is TGTGCCAGCAGTTGGGGGACTAGCGGGAGCAGGGAGCAGTTCTTC. As protein: CASSWGTSGSREQFF. The chain couples TRBV6-5 to TRBJ2-1, with 14 bases that match TRBD2. After removal of 4 bases from V and 10 bases from J, the junction contained 6 bases not matched to a gene. CDR1 is MNHEY, CDR2 SVGAGI, per germline. The CDR3 is 15 amino acids.

The chain combines TRBV7-9 with TRBJ2-6, with 7 bases lining up with TRBD2. V trimming: 8 bases; J trimming: 0 bases; junction bases outside the gene matches: 10. The CDR3 is 17 residues long. CDR1 and CDR2 from the germline V gene are SEHNR and FQNEAQ (reference sequence). CDR3: CASQIIAGYSGANVLTF. In nucleotides, the CDR3 is TGTGCCAGCCAGATTATAGCGGGTTACTCTGGGGCCAACGTCCTGACTTTC.

The chain has TRBV4-3 and TRBJ2-3; 8 bases are a match to TRBD2. CDR3 length: 15 amino acids. Trimming at V came to 1 base and at J to 2 bases, leaving 2 bases not matched to a gene. CDR1 is LGHNA and CDR2 is YSLEER in the germline V gene. For the CDR3, the DNA is TGCGCCAGCAGCCAAGCGGGACTAGACACAGATACGCAGTATTTT. Its translation: CASSQAGLDTDTQYF.

The rearrangement links TRBV6-5 to TRBJ1-1, with 7 bases fitting TRBD1. Germline V CDR1 and CDR2: MNHEY, SVGAGI. The CDR3 sequence is 13 residues long. J lost 2 bases, V lost 5 bases, and 2 bases had no gene match. CDR3 nucleotide sequence: TGTGCCAGCAGTCGACAGGGAAACACTGAAGCTTTCTTT. Its protein is CASSRQGNTEAFF.

This clone was detected once. V and J are TRBV7-2 and TRBJ2-5; D might be TRBD2 (6 bases). CDR1 and CDR2 (germline): SGHTA, FQGNSA. The CDR3 contains 15 residues. V was trimmed by 5 bases and J by 1 base, leaving 14 bases between them. The CDR3 loop reads CASSQDPEGQETQYF. As DNA, the CDR3 is TGTGCCAGCAGCCAGGACCCGGAGGGCCAAGAGACCCAGTACTTC.

This sequence joins TRBV11-2 and TRBJ1-6; TRBD1 is a possible D gene (5 bases). The CDR3 has 15 residues. V dropped 5 bases and J dropped 11 bases, with 19 bases sitting between them. Germline-derived CDR1 and CDR2 are SGHAT and FQNNGV. The CDR3 reads CASSLSPREGTPLHF. The CDR3 DNA is TGTGCCAGCAGCCTATCCCCTCGGGAGGGGACACCCCTCCACTTT.

With regard to this clone: Additional DNA sequences in this sample encode the identical CDR3. The rearrangement uses TRBV3-1 (or the pseudogene TRBV3-2) and TRBJ1-2; possible D gene TRBD1, 5 bases. The germline gives CDR1 LGHDT, CDR2 YNNKEL (reference sequence). V was trimmed by 1 base and J by 1 base, leaving 10 bases between them. CDR3 size: 15 residues. The chain's CDR3 is CASSQVRGGNYGYTF. The CDR3 bases are TGTGCCAGCAGCCAAGTTCGCGGGGGTAACTATGGCTACACCTTC.

This chain links TRBV4-3 with TRBJ1-2; weak D call: TRBD1 (5 bases). CDR1 and CDR2 from the germline V gene are LGHNA and YSLEER. The CDR3 covers 16 residues. The germline V and J ends were trimmed by 0 bases and 4 bases, with 15 bases remaining between them. The CDR3 sequence: CASSQESRAGLYGYTF. The DNA for the CDR3 is TGCGCCAGCAGCCAAGAAAGTCGGGCGGGACTCTATGGCTACACCTTC.

V gene TRBV19 combines with J gene TRBJ1-1; D perhaps matches TRBD1 (5 bases). The germline CDR1 and CDR2 sequences are LNHDA and SQIVND (reference sequence). The CDR3 covers 13 residues. The germline V and J ends were trimmed by 6 bases and 7 bases, with 15 bases remaining between them. CDR3 residues: CASSPAGLLEAFF. In DNA form, the CDR3 reads TGTGCCAGTAGCCCGGCAGGGTTACTTGAAGCTTTCTTT.

The J gene is TRBJ1-3, the V gene TRBV4-1; TRBD1 is a possible D gene (6 bases). CDR1 and CDR2 (germline): MGHRA, YSYEKL. The CDR3 extends over 15 amino acids. With 4 bases removed from V and 0 bases from J, the gap between germline ends came to 10 bases. CDR3 sequence reads: CASSPDRTSGNTIYF. The CDR3 nucleotides read TGCGCCAGCAGCCCTGACAGGACCTCTGGAAACACCATATATTTT.

This sequence joins TRBV21-1 and TRBJ2-1; TRBD1, as called in the table, went unchecked against the DNA. TRBV21-1 is assigned pseudogene status. The CDR3 extends over 15 amino acids. Written as DNA, the CDR3 is TGTGCCAGCAGCACCCTCAGGGGACCCTACAATGAGCAGTTCTTC. Encoded protein: CASSTLRGPYNEQFF.

The V and J genes are TRBV7-6 and TRBJ1-2, with D possibly being TRBD1 (5 bases). CDR3 length: 13 residues. V was clipped by 0 bases and J by 8 bases, with 10 bases between them. Per the germline V gene, CDR1 is SGHVS and CDR2 is FNYEAQ. DNA for the CDR3: TGTGCCAGCAGCTTAGCCCAGGGTGGCGGCTACACCTTC. Translating it yields CASSLAQGGGYTF.

This rearrangement joins TRBV27 to TRBJ1-5; 11 bases line up with TRBD1. This CDR3 has 15 amino acids. V was clipped by 6 bases and J by 6 bases; unmatched bases: 7. Germline V gene sequence: CDR1 MNHEY, CDR2 SMNVEV (reference sequence). In nucleotides, the CDR3 is TGTGCCAGCAGCTGGACAGGGGGCGCGGGTCAGCCCCAGCATTTT. The encoded protein is CASSWTGGAGQPQHF.